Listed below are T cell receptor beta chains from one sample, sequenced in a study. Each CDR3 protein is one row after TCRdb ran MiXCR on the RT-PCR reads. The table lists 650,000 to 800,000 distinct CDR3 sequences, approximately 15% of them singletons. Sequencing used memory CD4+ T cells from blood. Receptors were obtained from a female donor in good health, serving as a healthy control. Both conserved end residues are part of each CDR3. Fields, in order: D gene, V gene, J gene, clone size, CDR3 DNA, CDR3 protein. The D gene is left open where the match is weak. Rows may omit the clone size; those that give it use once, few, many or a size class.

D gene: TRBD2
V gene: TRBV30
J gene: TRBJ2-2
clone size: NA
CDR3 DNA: TGTGCCTGGAAGGGACTAGCGGGAGTAACCGGGGAGCTGTTTTTT
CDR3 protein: CAWKGLAGVTGELFF

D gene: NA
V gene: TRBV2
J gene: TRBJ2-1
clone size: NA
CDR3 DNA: TGTGCCAGCGATCGGGATTCGAATGAGCAGTTCTTC
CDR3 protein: CASDRDSNEQFF

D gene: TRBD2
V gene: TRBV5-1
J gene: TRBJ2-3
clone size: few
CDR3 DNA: TGCGCCAGCAGCTTGGCCGGGACTAGCGGGGGGCCCGCAGATACGCAGTATTTT
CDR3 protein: CASSLAGTSGGPADTQYF

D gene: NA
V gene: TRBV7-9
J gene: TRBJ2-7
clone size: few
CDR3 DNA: TGTGCCAGCAGCTTACCACTCCCTCAGTACGAGCAGTACTTC
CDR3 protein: CASSLPLPQYEQYF

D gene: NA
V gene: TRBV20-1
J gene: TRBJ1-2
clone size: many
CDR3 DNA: TGCAGTGCTAGGATCACCTCCGGCAGGGAGTACTATGGCTACACCTTC
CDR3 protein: CSARITSGREYYGYTF

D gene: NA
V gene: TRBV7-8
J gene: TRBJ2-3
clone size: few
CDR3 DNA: TGTGCCAGCACCCTTAGCGAGACGACAGATACGCAGTATTTT
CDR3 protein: CASTLSETTDTQYF

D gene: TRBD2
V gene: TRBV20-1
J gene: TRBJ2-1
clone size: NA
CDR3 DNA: TGCAGTGCTAGACAGCTAGCGGGAGGGCTTGGCTACAATGAGCAGTTCTTC
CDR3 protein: CSARQLAGGLGYNEQFF

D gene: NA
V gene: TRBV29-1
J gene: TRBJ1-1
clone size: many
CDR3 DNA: TGCAGCGGACGGACGAACACTGAAGCTTTCTTT
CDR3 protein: CSGRTNTEAFF

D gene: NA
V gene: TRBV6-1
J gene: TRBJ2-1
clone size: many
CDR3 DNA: TGTGCCAGCAGTGTTACTTCCGGGACGGCAACCTACAATGAGCAGTTCTTC
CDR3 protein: CASSVTSGTATYNEQFF

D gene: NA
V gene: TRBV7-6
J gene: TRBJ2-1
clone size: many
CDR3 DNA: TGTGCCAGCAGCCGGGACTCTACATCCTACAATGAGCAGTTCTTC
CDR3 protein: CASSRDSTSYNEQFF

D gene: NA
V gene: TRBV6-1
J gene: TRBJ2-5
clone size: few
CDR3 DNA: TGTGCCAGCAGGGAACAAGAGACCCAGTACTTC
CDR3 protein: CASREQETQYF

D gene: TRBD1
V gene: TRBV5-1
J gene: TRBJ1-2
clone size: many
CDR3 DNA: TGCGCCAGCAGCTTGGCCTCCGGAGGACAGGGGGCTGGCTACACCTTC
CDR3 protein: CASSLASGGQGAGYTF

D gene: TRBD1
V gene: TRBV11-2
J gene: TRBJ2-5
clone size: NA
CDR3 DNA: TGTGCCAGCAGCAAACGGACAGGGGGGGACCAAGAGACCCAGTACTTC
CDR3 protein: CASSKRTGGDQETQYF

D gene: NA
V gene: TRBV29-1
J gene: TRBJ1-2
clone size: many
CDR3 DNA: TGCAGCGTTGTCACGAGCTTAACTATGGCTACAGGATTCTACACCTTC
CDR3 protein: CSVVTSLTMATGFYTF

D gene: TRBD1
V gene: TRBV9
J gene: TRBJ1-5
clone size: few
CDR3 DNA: TGTGCCAGCAGCATATCCGGACAGGGTAATCAGCCCCAGCATTTT
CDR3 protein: CASSISGQGNQPQHF